These 17 T cell receptor beta chains were all obtained from the same sample, sequenced in a study of cytomegalovirus exposure and HLA in healthy donors. The PCR employed 60 Vbeta primers together with 13 Jbeta primers. Using immunoSEQ multiplex PCR, the repertoire was profiled, and TCRdb retains in-frame clones only, with some absent. This sample has approximately 120,000 clones, with less than 80% found just once. Sequenced: PBMCs. Every receptor here comes from a man younger than 40 in good health and CMV-seronegative.

V gene TRBV6-6 combines with J gene TRBJ1-5; D call uncertain. V lost 6 bases and J lost 5, with 5 bases in between. In germline, CDR1 is MNHNY, CDR2 SVGAGI (reference sequence). This CDR3 spans 11 amino acids. Here the CDR3 DNA reads TGTGCCAGCAGCCGCGATCAGCCCCAGCATTTT. The encoded protein is CASSRDQPQHF.

This clone has a handful of counts. The gene calls are TRBV19 and TRBJ2-7; TRBD1 is a possible D gene (6 bases). Trimming removed 5 bases at V and 7 bases at J, with 21 bases between. The CDR3 totals 15 residues. The V gene's germline CDR1 is LNHDA and CDR2 SQIVND (reference sequence). The CDR3 nucleotides read TGTGCCAGTAGTGCCCCGGGACACGGGGAGAGGGAGCAGTACTTC. As protein: CASSAPGHGEREQYF.

The chain links TRBV19 to TRBJ1-4; 8 bases line up with TRBD1. Germline CDR1 and CDR2: LNHDA and SQIVND (reference sequence). J was trimmed by 8 bases and V by 9 bases; bases with no gene match: 2. This CDR3 has 11 residues. CDR3 in DNA: TGTGCCAGCCGGGACAGGGAAAAACTGTTTTTT. It translates to CASRDREKLFF.

This rearrangement joins TRBV2 to TRBJ2-3, with a weak D call TRBD2 (7 bases). V lost 4 bases to trimming and J lost 6 bases, with 14 bases between them. Germline V gene data show CDR1 as SNHLY and CDR2 as FYNNEI. The CDR3 runs to 14 residues. CDR3 protein: CASSALRGADTQYF. The CDR3 bases are TGTGCCAGCAGTGCCCTTCGGGGGGCCGATACGCAGTATTTT.

This chain uses TRBV29-1 with TRBJ2-2; 9 bases fit TRBD2. Per germline, CDR1 SQVTM and CDR2 ANQGSEA. This CDR3 is 15 amino acids long. Trimming took 6 bases from V and 7 from J; bases not matched to a gene: 12. CDR3 amino acids: CSVRRGRGQGGELFF. In DNA form, the CDR3 reads TGCAGCGTCAGACGCGGGAGGGGGCAGGGCGGGGAGCTGTTTTTT.

This clone was counted a few times. This sample also contains other DNA sequences that code for the same CDR3. CDR3 DNA: TGCGCCAGCAGCTTGGGTGGGGGGGCCGGTGAGACCCAGTACTTC. Its protein product is CASSLGGGAGETQYF. This sequence joins TRBV5-1 and TRBJ2-5; D might be TRBD2 (7 bases). Per germline, CDR1 SGHRS and CDR2 YFSETQ. This CDR3 spans 15 amino acids. The ends were cut back, 0 bases at V and 5 bases at J, with 14 bases in the middle.

The chain couples TRBV30 to TRBJ2-2; 13 bases agree with TRBD2. Germline V gene sequence: CDR1 GTSNPN, CDR2 SVGIG (reference sequence). The CDR3 has 15 amino acids. The ends lost 7 bases at V and 3 bases at J; junction bases unmatched: 5. CDR3 sequence (DNA): TGTGCCTCCGGACTAGCGGGGGCTTACACCGGGGAGCTGTTTTTT. Translating gives CASGLAGAYTGELFF.

This clone was counted once. The V call is TRBV30, the J call TRBJ1-2; 8 positions agree with TRBD1. Germline V CDR1 and CDR2: GTSNPN, SVGIG (reference sequence). V trimming: 4 bases; J trimming: 3 bases; junction bases outside the gene matches: 4. The CDR3 consists of 13 residues. CDR3 DNA: TGTGCCTGGAATCCAGGGGGCGACTATGGCTACACCTTC. Its protein is CAWNPGGDYGYTF.

This clone was found once. CDR3 region: CASSLRRVSQPQHF. In DNA form, the CDR3 reads TGTGCCAGCAGCTTACGTCGCGTAAGTCAGCCCCAGCATTTT. V usage is TRBV7-3 and J usage is TRBJ1-5; the D is unclear. Between the trimmed V and J ends, which lost 2 bases and 6 bases, there was a span of 11 bases. The CDR3 runs to 14 residues. Germline V gives CDR1 SGHTA, CDR2 FQGTGA.

This chain connects TRBV6-6 to TRBJ1-4; 8 bases align to TRBD1. Germline CDR1 is MNHNY and CDR2 is SVGAGI (reference sequence). The V gene end was trimmed by 7 bases and the J gene end by 5 bases; junction bases not matched to a gene: 12. There are 16 residues in the CDR3. This CDR3 reads CASTVRTGRRNEKLFF. The CDR3 nucleotides are TGTGCCAGCACTGTCCGGACAGGGCGAAGAAATGAAAAACTGTTTTTT.

The chain couples TRBV7-6 to TRBJ2-1, with 7 bases lining up with TRBD2. In germline, CDR1 is SGHVS, CDR2 FNYEAQ. The junction had 4 bases not matched to a gene; V was cut back by 5 bases and J by 0 bases. This CDR3 contains 15 residues. CDR3 region: CASSPGLSSYNEQFF. For the CDR3, the DNA is TGTGCCAGCAGCCCGGGACTAAGCTCCTACAATGAGCAGTTCTTC.

The chain employs TRBV19 and TRBJ2-7; 7 positions agree with TRBD1. Germline CDR1 reads LNHDA; CDR2 reads SQIVND (reference sequence). Unmatched junction bases numbered 8, after V lost 0 bases and J lost 3 bases. The CDR3 is 16 amino acids. The CDR3 DNA reads as TGTGCCAGTAGTATAGACCTATCGACAGGGAACTACGAGCAGTACTTC. Translation: CASSIDLSTGNYEQYF.

The V gene is TRBV27, the J gene TRBJ2-2; 11 nucleotides agree with TRBD2. The V and J ends lost 5 bases and 9 bases, in that order; junction bases with no gene match: 8. CDR1 and CDR2 (germline): MNHEY, SMNVEV (reference sequence). The CDR3 is made up of 15 amino acids. The CDR3 spells CASSHSGGAFRELFF. In DNA form, the CDR3 reads TGTGCCAGCAGTCATAGCGGGGGGGCTTTTAGGGAGCTGTTTTTT.

The V gene is TRBV6-1, the J gene TRBJ2-1; maybe TRBD2 (5 bases). Trimming pared 4 bases from V and 0 bases from J, leaving 22 bases between. Germline CDR1 reads MNHNS; CDR2 reads SASEGT. This CDR3 contains 19 residues. In DNA form, the CDR3 reads TGTGCCAGCAGTGCAACGGGCTTAGGAAGGGAGCGCTCCTACAATGAGCAGTTCTTC. Protein product: CASSATGLGRERSYNEQFF.

This clone occurred a few times. The rearrangement uses TRBV9 and TRBJ2-1; 12 positions match TRBD2. V trimming: 4 bases; J trimming: 7 bases; junction bases outside the gene matches: 9. The germline V gene has CDR1 SGDLS and CDR2 YYNGEE. This CDR3 is 16 amino acids long. The CDR3 here is CASSLGLAGGLNEQFF. The CDR3 DNA follows: TGTGCCAGCAGCCTAGGGCTAGCGGGGGGGCTTAATGAGCAGTTCTTC.

V gene TRBV5-5 combines with J gene TRBJ1-1, with D possibly TRBD1 on 6 matching bases. Germline V gene lookup returns CDR1 SGHKS and CDR2 YYEKEE (reference sequence). V lost 3 bases and J lost 7, with 13 bases in between. The CDR3 runs to 13 residues. CDR3: CASSSWDKGEAFF. The CDR3 nucleotides read TGTGCCAGCAGCTCTTGGGACAAGGGTGAAGCTTTCTTT.

This chain links TRBV15 with TRBJ2-1; 7 bases are a match to TRBD1. Germline CDR1 reads LNHNV; CDR2 reads YYDKDF (reference sequence). The V gene end was trimmed by 3 bases and the J gene end by 0 bases; junction bases not matched to a gene: 2. This CDR3 is built from 15 residues. The CDR3 loop is CATSRGQSSYNEQFF. Here the CDR3 DNA reads TGTGCCACCAGCAGGGGACAGAGCTCCTACAATGAGCAGTTCTTC.